This T cell receptor (beta chain) is drawn from a study of OX40 agonist ivuxolimab in advanced cancers. Repertoires were generated with immunoSEQ multiplex PCR, while TCRdb's copy carries only in-frame clones and drops some. The table shows about 89,000 clones, with roughly 90% occurring only once. Of note for this clone: Its specificity is unknown.

The V gene's germline CDR1 is MDHEN and CDR2 SYDVKM. The CDR3 is made up of 12 amino acids. The junction had 3 bases not matched to a gene; V was cut back by 10 bases and J by 3 bases. Overall study results and limits: Low clonal expansion, among the lowest seen, marked partial responders at 0.1-3.0 mg/kg. Clonal expansion from baseline to week 6 occurred in both CD4+ and CD8+ T cells. The mean number of expanded clones was higher in CD8+ T cells than in CD4+.

This sequence was found in an adult with an advanced solid tumor such as melanoma, head and neck, liver or kidney cancer. The chain has TRBV28 and TRBJ2-7; 10 positions match TRBD1. The sample here was CD4+ or CD8+ T cells sorted from blood, taken in a trial of the OX40 agonist ivuxolimab. The CDR3 DNA follows: TGTGCCACCGGGACAGGGGACTACGAGCAGTACTTC. It translates to CATGTGDYEQYF.